A selection of T cell receptor beta chains follows, all from one sample in a study of blood T cell repertoires in COVID-19. Some clones are missing from TCRdb's copy, which holds only in-frame ones; the method was immunoSEQ multiplex PCR. The sample includes roughly 200,000 clones, more than 70% seen only once; the top ten take roughly 5.5%. The sample taken for sequencing was peripheral blood. Source of these receptors: a middle-aged man with active or convalescent COVID-19. Each CDR3 is given with its conserved first and last residue. The order of the fields is clone size, D gene, J gene, V gene, CDR3 protein, CDR3 DNA. D genes are given only for firm matches. Clone size is not always given. Where it is, it says once, few, many or a class for expanded clones.

- | - | TRBJ1-5 | TRBV5-1 | CASSLAAEPNQPQHF | TGCGCCAGCAGCTTGGCCGCGGAGCCAAATCAGCCCCAGCATTTT
- | TRBD1 | TRBJ1-2 | TRBV3-1/TRBV3-2 | CASSPGTGGSYGYTF | TGTGCCAGCAGCCCTGGGACAGGGGGTTCCTATGGCTACACCTTC
- | - | TRBJ2-7 | TRBV4-3 | CASSQAYPGTYEQYF | TGCGCCAGCAGCCAAGCGTATCCAGGAACCTACGAGCAGTACTTC
- | - | TRBJ2-1 | TRBV2 | CASSFRGDEQFF | TGTGCCAGCAGCTTCAGGGGAGATGAGCAGTTCTTC
- | TRBD1 | TRBJ1-1 | TRBV10-3 | CAISVTGGTEAFF | TGTGCCATCAGCGTTACAGGGGGCACTGAAGCTTTCTTT
- | TRBD2 | TRBJ2-7 | TRBV18 | CASSPGLAGDYEQYF | TGTGCCAGCTCACCGGGACTAGCGGGAGATTACGAGCAGTACTTC
- | TRBD1 | TRBJ2-5 | TRBV9 | CASSRGHDETQYF | TGTGCCAGCAGCAGGGGGCATGATGAGACCCAGTACTTC
- | - | TRBJ2-1 | TRBV11-2 | CASSPRGGTGDNEQFF | TGTGCCAGCAGCCCTCGGGGGGGAACAGGGGACAATGAGCAGTTCTTC
- | - | TRBJ1-2 | TRBV12-3/TRBV12-4 | CASSLDSTYGYTF | TGTGCCAGCAGTTTGGACAGCACCTATGGCTACACCTTC
- | - | TRBJ2-4 | TRBV7-2 | CASSLEPGNIQYF | TGTGCCAGCAGCTTAGAGCCGGGAAACATTCAGTACTTC
- | TRBD1 | TRBJ1-2 | TRBV28 | CASISRGQHGYTF | TGTGCCAGCATAAGCAGGGGGCAACATGGCTACACCTTC
- | - | TRBJ1-5 | TRBV7-2 | CASSPGTTWNQPQHF | TGTGCCAGCAGCCCCGGGACAACATGGAATCAGCCCCAGCATTTT
- | - | TRBJ1-3 | TRBV28 | CASSFPGNGNTIYF | TGTGCCAGCAGTTTTCCGGGGAACGGAAACACCATATATTTT
few | - | TRBJ1-5 | TRBV15 | CATSIKQGLLNF | TGTGCCACCAGCATCAAACAGGGATTATTGAATTTT
- | - | TRBJ1-5 | TRBV19 | CASRPRQVAGNQPQHF | TGTGCCAGTAGGCCTCGACAGGTCGCGGGCAATCAGCCCCAGCATTTT
- | TRBD1 | TRBJ2-7 | TRBV5-1 | CASSSGQGAYHEQYF | TGCGCCAGCAGCTCGGGACAGGGGGCTTATCACGAGCAGTACTTC
- | TRBD1 | TRBJ1-1 | TRBV25-1 | CASMGQGAPAFF | TGTGCCAGCATGGGACAGGGGGCCCCTGCTTTCTTT
- | TRBD1 | TRBJ2-7 | TRBV29-1 | CSVVIPGTGGAEQYF | TGCAGCGTGGTAATCCCGGGGACAGGGGGCGCCGAGCAGTACTTC
- | - | TRBJ1-2 | TRBV11-3 | CASSLVRSGPSDGYTF | TGTGCCAGCAGCTTAGTTCGGTCAGGGCCCTCTGATGGCTACACCTTC
- | - | TRBJ1-1 | TRBV19 | CASSVTVNTEAFF | TGTGCCAGTAGTGTCACAGTGAACACTGAAGCTTTCTTT